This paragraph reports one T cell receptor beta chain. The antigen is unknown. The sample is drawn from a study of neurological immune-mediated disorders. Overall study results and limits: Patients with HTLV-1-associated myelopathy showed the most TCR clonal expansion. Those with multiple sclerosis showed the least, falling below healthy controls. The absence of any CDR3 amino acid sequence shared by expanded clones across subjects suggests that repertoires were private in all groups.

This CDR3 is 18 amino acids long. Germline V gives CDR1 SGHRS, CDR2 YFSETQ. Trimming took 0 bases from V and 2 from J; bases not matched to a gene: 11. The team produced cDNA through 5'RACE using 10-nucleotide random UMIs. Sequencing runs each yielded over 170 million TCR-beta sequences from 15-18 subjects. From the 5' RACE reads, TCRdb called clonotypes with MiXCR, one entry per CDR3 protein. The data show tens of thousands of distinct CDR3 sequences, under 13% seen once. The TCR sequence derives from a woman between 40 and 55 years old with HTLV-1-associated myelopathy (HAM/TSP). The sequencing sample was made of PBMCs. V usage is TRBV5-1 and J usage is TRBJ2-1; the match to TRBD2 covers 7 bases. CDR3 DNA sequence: TGCGCCAGCAGCTTGGTTGGAGGCGGGGGATCCCCCTACAATGAGCAGTTCTTC. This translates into CASSLVGGGGSPYNEQFF.